This entry is about one TCR beta chain. No cognate antigen has been identified for it. There are no base qualities to consult, and no much larger clone falls within one base. The library was produced with the immunoSEQ multiplex PCR assay. DNA from the cultured and isolated CD4+ T cells underwent TCR beta CDR3 sequencing. The authors' analysis ran thus. Non-productive TCR sequences were discarded, and reads were trimmed to the CDR3 region, with only CDR3s of 7 or more amino acids retained. The MANAFEST web app was used to pick out antigen-specific clonotypes by comparing their expansion in peptide wells with that in reference cultures. To be called positive, a clone needed expansion at FDR<0.05 compared with the reference and with all other wells, an odds ratio greater than 5, and a frequency greater than 0.1% in two replicate wells. A clonotype was defined as cross-reactive if the clonotype was significantly expanded both in SARS-CoV-2 spike wells and in at least one common cold coronavirus spike condition. Using the stringdist R package, CDR3 similarity was measured by Levenshtein distance, and unrooted trees were constructed with ape in R 3.6.1. Not all clones reach the TCRdb copy of this immuneACCESS table, which keeps in-frame sequences only. Checked studies attribute under half of the gap to unresolved V genes and leave the rest unexplained. The DNA was the basis for D and trimming; V, J and clone size are from that table. Across this sample there are approximately 82,000 clones, with 74% seen only once. The ten largest clones add up to 1.5% to 2% of the sample.

In the ViraFEST assay, PBMC were stimulated with viral peptide pools, and antigen-specific CD4+ T cell clonotypes were then identified by expansion using TCR sequencing. After around ten days of culture, CD4+ T cells were isolated with the EasySep CD4+ T cell isolation kit. Negative nucleocapsid antibody results before and after vaccination confirmed that the healthy vaccine recipients had no prior SARS-CoV-2 infection. Approximately 2 million PBMC per well were cultured in IMDM with roughly 5% human AB serum, 10 IU/ml IL-2 and gentamicin, plus 10 ug/ml peptides. Half of the culture medium was replaced with fresh IL-2-containing medium on days 3 and 7. Unless noted otherwise, every peptide stimulation condition was grown in triplicate wells. PBMC were separated from whole blood using Ficoll-Paque Plus gradient centrifugation and were then either cryopreserved at -140C or used fresh. The spike proteins of SARS-CoV-2 and of the common cold coronaviruses HCoV-NL63, HCoV-OC43 and HCoV-229E were spanned by overlapping peptide pools. Genomic DNA was extracted from cultured CD4+ T cells with the QIAamp micro DNA kit.

The data are from a study of vaccination effects on CD4 cells after COVID-19 (dated by TCRdb to between 2021 and 2024). Background on the whole study: Participants received two doses of either the BNT162b2 or the mRNA-1273 mRNA SARS-CoV-2 vaccine. The study compared SARS-CoV-2 spike-specific CD4+ TCR repertoires before and after mRNA vaccination in COVID-19 convalescent patients and infection-naive vaccine recipients. Altogether, around 11 COVID-19 convalescent patients and a handful of SARS-CoV-2-naive healthy vaccine recipients made up the full study. Cultures from other donors in the study were sequenced with the Oncomine TCR Beta short-read assay on an Illumina iSeq 100.

Paper-wide results and their limitations: In healthy vaccine recipients, vaccine-induced clones were almost all SARS-CoV-2 mono-reactive, with only 1 of 255 cross-reactive with common cold coronaviruses. The study was limited by a small number of convalescent patients and lacked early post-infection timepoints. Clones induced by infection and clones induced by vaccination both contracted markedly at late timepoints after vaccination, which fits with T cell responses waning over time.

Per the germline V gene, KGHDR is the CDR1 and SFDVKD is the CDR2. V is pared back by 6 bases and J by 1 base, with 5 bases lying between the germline termini. Including cysteine and phenylalanine, the CDR3 has 12 amino acids. Kept here is only the CDR3 DNA, which spans 36 bases and is read in frame from base 1. The receptor chain draws on TRBV24-1 and TRBJ1-1, with no D gene named confidently. This receptor was identified in a human donor who received a COVID-19 vaccine. Sequences were derived from CD4+ T cells from PBMCs cultured with HCoV-229E spike peptides, sampled before COVID-19 vaccination. The meaning of the sample's cell subset or site label: HCoV-229E spike overlapping peptide pool stimulation. At the DNA level, the sequence is TGTGCCACCAGTCCGGAGAACACTGAAGCTTTCTTT. Its translation reads: CATSPENTEAFF.